Sequencing of this T cell receptor (beta chain) was carried out in a study of blood T cells in healthy people across ages. Whole-study context: With template switching, about one barcoded beta molecule was captured per two T cells. Study-wide results and limits: PBMC samples, being unsorted, prevented any conclusive comparison of naive and antigen-experienced cells. Estimates of diversity drawn from one million T cells were considered underestimates.

Combining a sample-barcoded 5' primer with a J-beta primer mix, a second PCR ran for roughly 6 to 12 cycles. TCRdb reprocessed the 5' RACE reads with MiXCR, giving one entry per CDR3 protein. Of approximately 1.5 million distinct CDR3 sequences listed, about 31% were seen once; the top ten hold about 10%. Regarding this clonotype: Its cognate antigen is unknown.

Extracted total RNA amounted to at least 5.5 micrograms for each sample. V was pared by 6 bases and J by 9 bases, with 18 bases between. Germline loops: CDR1 SNHLY, CDR2 FYNNEI. This CDR3 comprises 13 residues. The V gene is TRBV2, the J gene TRBJ2-7, with D perhaps TRBD1 (6 bases). Sequenced input: blood. The TCR comes from a woman younger than 45 in good health. This CDR3 reads CASSPNRDHTQYF. DNA of the CDR3: TGTGCCAGCAGCCCGAACAGGGACCACACGCAGTACTTC.